This TCR beta chain appears in the sequencing data of a study of spatial heterogeneity in lung cancer. The overall study: Fewer alpha-chain than beta-chain sequences were consistently detected. The study, taken as a whole, reports: TCRs found ubiquitously expanded in tumor appeared in blood more at resection than at follow-up.

In the case of this clonotype: What it binds is not known.

V shed 5 bases and J 5 bases; nucleotides not matched to a gene: 7. This CDR3 comprises 14 residues. Germline V gene sequence: CDR1 DFQATT, CDR2 SNEGSKA (reference sequence). The time point: sample taken at primary tumor resection. The study sequenced unsorted whole RNA from tumor, nontumor lung or frozen PBMC. TCRdb re-called the 5' RACE reads through MiXCR, storing one row per CDR3 protein. The sample yields some 21,000 distinct CDR3 sequences, 4.6% seen once. This receptor was taken from a male donor with early-stage non-small cell lung cancer. The sequences come from PBMCs, collected at surgery. The chain couples TRBV20-1 to TRBJ2-4, with 9 nucleotides matching TRBD1. The CDR3 spells CSAVDRGGENIQYF. The CDR3 DNA is TGCAGTGCTGTTGACAGGGGGGGAGAAAACATTCAGTACTTC.